Below are 3 T cell receptor beta chains sequenced from a single sample in a study of OX40 agonist ivuxolimab in advanced cancers. The data were produced by immunoSEQ multiplex PCR, yet TCRdb's version contains in-frame clones alone and is incomplete. Here the sample spans 35,000 to 50,000 clones, about 89% being singletons. Sequenced here: CD4+ or CD8+ T cells sorted from blood, sampled in a trial of the OX40 agonist ivuxolimab. These receptor sequences come from an adult with an advanced solid tumor such as melanoma, head and neck, liver or kidney cancer.

The gene calls are TRBV7-9 and TRBJ2-7; D perhaps matches TRBD2 (5 bases). Per germline, CDR1 SEHNR and CDR2 FQNEAQ (reference sequence). The CDR3 contains 13 residues. V gave up 5 bases and J gave up 4 bases, with 12 bases separating them. The CDR3 DNA sequence: TGTGCCAGCAGCCCATGGACGGGATACGAGCAGTACTTC. It yields the protein CASSPWTGYEQYF.

The V call is TRBV5-1, the J call TRBJ1-2, with D possibly matching TRBD1 (6 bases). The CDR3 runs 18 residues. Germline assignment: CDR1 SGHRS and CDR2 YFSETQ. V lost 0 bases, J lost 3 bases, and 21 bases lay in between. The CDR3 reads CASSLEGGGISSYYGYTF. The CDR3 DNA follows: TGCGCCAGCAGCTTGGAGGGGGGCGGCATTTCTTCCTACTATGGCTACACCTTC.

This rearrangement joins TRBV27 to TRBJ2-7; a weak D match, TRBD2 (6 bases). Germline V lookup: CDR1 MNHEY, CDR2 SMNVEV (reference sequence). V gave up 2 bases and J gave up 3 bases, with 14 bases separating them. The CDR3 consists of 15 residues. CDR3 residues: CASSLGRGFVYEQYF. The CDR3 DNA follows: TGTGCCAGCAGTTTAGGGCGGGGATTTGTCTACGAGCAGTACTTC.